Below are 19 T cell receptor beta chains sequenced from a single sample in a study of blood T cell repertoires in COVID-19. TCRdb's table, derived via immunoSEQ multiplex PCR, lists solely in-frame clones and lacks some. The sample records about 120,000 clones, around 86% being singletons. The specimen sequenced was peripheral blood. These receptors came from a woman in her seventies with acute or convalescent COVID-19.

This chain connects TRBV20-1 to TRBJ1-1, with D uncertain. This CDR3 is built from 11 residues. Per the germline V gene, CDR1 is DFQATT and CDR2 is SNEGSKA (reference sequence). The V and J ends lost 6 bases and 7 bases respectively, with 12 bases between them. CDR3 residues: CSARIQLEAFF. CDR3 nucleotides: TGCAGTGCGAGGATTCAGCTTGAAGCTTTCTTT.

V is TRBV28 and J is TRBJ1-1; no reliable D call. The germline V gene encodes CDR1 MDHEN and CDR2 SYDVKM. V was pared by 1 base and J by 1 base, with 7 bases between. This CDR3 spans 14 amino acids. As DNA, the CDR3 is TGTGCCAGCAGTTTATCCCAGGAGAACACTGAAGCTTTCTTT. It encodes CASSLSQENTEAFF.

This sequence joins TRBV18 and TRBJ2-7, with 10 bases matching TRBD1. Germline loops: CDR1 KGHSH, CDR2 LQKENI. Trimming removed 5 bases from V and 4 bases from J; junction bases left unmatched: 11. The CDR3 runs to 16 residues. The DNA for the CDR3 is TGTGCCAGCTCAAACATTGGACAGGGGGTTCGGTACGAGCAGTACTTC. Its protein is CASSNIGQGVRYEQYF.

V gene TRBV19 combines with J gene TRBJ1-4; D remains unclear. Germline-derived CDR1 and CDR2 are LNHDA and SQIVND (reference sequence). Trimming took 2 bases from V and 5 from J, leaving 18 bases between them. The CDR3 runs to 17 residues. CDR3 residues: CASSIKAVAALNEKLFF. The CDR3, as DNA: TGTGCCAGTAGTATAAAGGCGGTGGCCGCCCTGAATGAAAAACTGTTTTTT. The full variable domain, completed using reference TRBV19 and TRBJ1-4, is DGGITQSPKYLFRKEGQNVTLSCEQNLNHDAMYWYRQDPGQGLRLIYYSQIVNDFQKGDIAEGYSVSREKKESFPLTVTSAQKNPTAFYLCASSIKAVAALNEKLFFGSGTQLSVL.

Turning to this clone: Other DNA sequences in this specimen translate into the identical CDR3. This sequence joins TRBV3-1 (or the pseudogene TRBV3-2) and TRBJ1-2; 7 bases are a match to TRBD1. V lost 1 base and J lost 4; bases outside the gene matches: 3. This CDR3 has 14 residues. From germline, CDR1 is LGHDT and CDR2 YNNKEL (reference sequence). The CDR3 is CASSQGQGGYGYTF. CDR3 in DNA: TGTGCCAGCAGCCAAGGACAGGGCGGCTATGGCTACACCTTC.

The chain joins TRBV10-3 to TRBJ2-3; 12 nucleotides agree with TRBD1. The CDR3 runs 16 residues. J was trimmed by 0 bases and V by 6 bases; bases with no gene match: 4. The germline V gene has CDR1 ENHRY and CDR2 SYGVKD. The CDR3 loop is CAISRDRGRSTDTQYF. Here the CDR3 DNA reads TGTGCCATCAGCCGGGACAGGGGGCGGAGCACAGATACGCAGTATTTT.

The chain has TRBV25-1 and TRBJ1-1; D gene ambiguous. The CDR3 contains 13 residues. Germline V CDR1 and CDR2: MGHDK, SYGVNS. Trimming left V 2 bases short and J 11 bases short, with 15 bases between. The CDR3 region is CASSEGGLAGAFF. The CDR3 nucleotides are TGTGCCAGCAGTGAAGGCGGGTTGGCGGGGGCTTTCTTT. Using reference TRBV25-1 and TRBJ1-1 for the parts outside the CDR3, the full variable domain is EADIYQTPRYLVIGTGKKITLECSQTMGHDKMYWYQQDPGMELHLIHYSYGVNSTEKGDLSSESTVSRIRTEHFPLTLESARPSHTSQYLCASSEGGLAGAFFGQGTRLTVV.

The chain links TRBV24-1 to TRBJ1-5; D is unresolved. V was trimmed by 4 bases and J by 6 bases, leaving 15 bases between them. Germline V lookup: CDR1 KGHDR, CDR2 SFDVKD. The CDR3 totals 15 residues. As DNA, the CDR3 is TGTGCCACCAGTGACCCCGACACGGCAAGTCAGCCCCAGCATTTT. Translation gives CATSDPDTASQPQHF.

The CDR3: CASSYSGGGANNEQFF. The CDR3 DNA follows: TGTGCCAGCAGTTACTCTGGCGGGGGGGCCAACAATGAGCAGTTCTTC. The chain joins TRBV6-5 to TRBJ2-1; 9 bases map to TRBD2. V dropped 0 bases and J dropped 5; count of bases not matched to a gene: 5. The V gene's germline CDR1 is MNHEY and CDR2 SVGAGI. The CDR3 consists of 16 residues.

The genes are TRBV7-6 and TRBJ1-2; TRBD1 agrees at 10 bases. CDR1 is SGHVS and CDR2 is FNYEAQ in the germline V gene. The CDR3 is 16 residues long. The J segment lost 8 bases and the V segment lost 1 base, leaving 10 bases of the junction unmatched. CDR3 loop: CASSLVQTGGFGGYTF. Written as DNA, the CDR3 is TGTGCCAGCAGCTTAGTTCAGACAGGGGGCTTCGGGGGCTACACCTTC. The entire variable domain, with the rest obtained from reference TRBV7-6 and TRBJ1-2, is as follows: GAGVSQSPRYKVTKRGQDVALRCDPISGHVSLYWYRQALGQGPEFLTYFNYEAQQDKSGLPNDRFSAERPEGSISTLTIQRTEQRDSAMYRCASSLVQTGGFGGYTFGSGTRLTVV.

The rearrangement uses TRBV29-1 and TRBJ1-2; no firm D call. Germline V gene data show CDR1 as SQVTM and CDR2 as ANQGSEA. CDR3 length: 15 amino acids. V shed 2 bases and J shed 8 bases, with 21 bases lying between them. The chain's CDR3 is CSVESRSGLGGGYTF. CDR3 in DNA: TGCAGCGTTGAATCAAGGAGCGGACTGGGTGGGGGCTACACCTTC.

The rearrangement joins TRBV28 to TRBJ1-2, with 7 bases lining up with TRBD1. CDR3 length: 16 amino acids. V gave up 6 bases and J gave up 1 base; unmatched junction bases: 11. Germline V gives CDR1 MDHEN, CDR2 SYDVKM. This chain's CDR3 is CASRTKTGWYNYGYTF. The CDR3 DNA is TGTGCCAGCAGAACCAAGACAGGGTGGTATAACTATGGCTACACCTTC.

CDR3 sequence (DNA): TGTGCCAGCTCACCTCCGACAGCCTACGAGCAGTACTTC. It translates to CASSPPTAYEQYF. V is TRBV18 and J is TRBJ2-7, with a possible D match to TRBD1 (5 bases). The CDR3 loop spans 13 amino acids. V lost 3 bases and J lost 2, with 8 bases in between. Germline CDR1 and CDR2: KGHSH and LQKENI.

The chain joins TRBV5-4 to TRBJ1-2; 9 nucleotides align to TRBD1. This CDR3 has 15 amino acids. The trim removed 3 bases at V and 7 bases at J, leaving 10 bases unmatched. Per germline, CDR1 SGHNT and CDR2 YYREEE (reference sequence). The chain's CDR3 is CASSSSNRGLSGYTF. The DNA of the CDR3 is TGTGCCAGCAGCTCTTCCAACAGGGGGCTTAGTGGCTACACCTTC.

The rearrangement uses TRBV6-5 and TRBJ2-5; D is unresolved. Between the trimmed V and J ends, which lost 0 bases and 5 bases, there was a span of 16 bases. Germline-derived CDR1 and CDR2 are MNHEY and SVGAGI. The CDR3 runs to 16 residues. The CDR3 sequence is CASSYSLGSLYETQYF. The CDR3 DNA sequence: TGTGCCAGCAGTTACTCCCTAGGCTCCCTCTATGAGACCCAGTACTTC.

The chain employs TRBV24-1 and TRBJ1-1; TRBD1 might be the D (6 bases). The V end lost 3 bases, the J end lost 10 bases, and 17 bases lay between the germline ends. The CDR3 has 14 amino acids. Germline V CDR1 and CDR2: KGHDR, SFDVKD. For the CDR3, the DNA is TGTGCCACCAGTGATGGGGTGAACAGGGCTGGAGCTTTCTTT. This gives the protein CATSDGVNRAGAFF.

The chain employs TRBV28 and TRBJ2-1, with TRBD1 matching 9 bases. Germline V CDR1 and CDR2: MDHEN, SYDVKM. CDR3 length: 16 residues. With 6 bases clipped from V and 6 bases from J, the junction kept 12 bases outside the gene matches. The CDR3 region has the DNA TGTGCCAGCAGCCCCCCCGGGACAGGGAGCGTCAATGAGCAGTTCTTC. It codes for CASSPPGTGSVNEQFF. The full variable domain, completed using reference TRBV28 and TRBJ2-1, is DVKVTQSSRYLVKRTGEKVFLECVQDMDHENMFWYRQDPGLGLRLIYFSYDVKMKEKGDIPEGYSVSREKKERFSLILESASTNQTSMYLCASSPPGTGSVNEQFFGPGTRLTVL.

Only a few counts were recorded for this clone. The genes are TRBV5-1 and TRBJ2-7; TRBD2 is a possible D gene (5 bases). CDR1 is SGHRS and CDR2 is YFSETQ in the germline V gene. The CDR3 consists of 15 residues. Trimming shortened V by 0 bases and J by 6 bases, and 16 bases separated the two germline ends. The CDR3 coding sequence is TGCGCCAGCAGCTTGGTACCCACCGGTGGAGGCGAGCAGTACTTC. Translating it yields CASSLVPTGGGEQYF.

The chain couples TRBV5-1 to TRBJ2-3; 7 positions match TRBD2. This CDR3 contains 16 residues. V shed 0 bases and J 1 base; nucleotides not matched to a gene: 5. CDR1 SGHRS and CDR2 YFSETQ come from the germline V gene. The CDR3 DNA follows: TGCGCCAGCAGCTTGGAGTGGGGGGGAGGCACAGATACGCAGTATTTT. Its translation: CASSLEWGGGTDTQYF.